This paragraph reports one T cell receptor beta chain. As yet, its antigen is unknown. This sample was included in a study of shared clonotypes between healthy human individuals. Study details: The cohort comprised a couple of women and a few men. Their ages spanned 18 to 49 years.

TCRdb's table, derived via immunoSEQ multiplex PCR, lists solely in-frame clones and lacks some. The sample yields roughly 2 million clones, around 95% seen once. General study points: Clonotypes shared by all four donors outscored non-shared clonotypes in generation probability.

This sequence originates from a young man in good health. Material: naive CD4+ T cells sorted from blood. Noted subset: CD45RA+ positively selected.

CDR3 in amino acids: CASSTRQGGYNEQFF. The CDR3 DNA sequence: TGTGCCAGCAGCACGCGACAGGGGGGCTACAATGAGCAGTTCTTC. V gene TRBV9 combines with J gene TRBJ2-1, with TRBD1 identical over 9 bases. The length of the CDR3 is 15 residues. Germline CDR1 reads SGDLS; CDR2 reads YYNGEE. With V trimmed by 4 bases and J by 3 bases, 5 bases remained unmatched.